The 12 T cell receptor beta chains in this list originate from one sample, sequenced in a study of read filtering for tumor transcriptome and immune sequencing. This library used about 400 ng RNA and molecular barcoded adaptors spanning alpha/delta and beta/gamma chains. TCRdb recomputed calls from the reads with MiXCR, one row per CDR3 protein. The table shows about 22,000 distinct CDR3 sequences, with about an eighth occurring only once. The sample was a population of CD138-negative cells sorted from bone marrow. The receptors come from a donor at least 40 years old with multiple myeloma.

The chain employs TRBV29-1 and TRBJ2-1; no clear D gene. The CDR3 covers 10 residues. Looked up from germline, CDR1 is SQVTM and CDR2 is ANQGSEA. Trimming left V 2 bases short and J 10 bases short, with 6 bases between. CDR3 residues: CSVEPSEQFF. The CDR3 nucleotides are TGCAGCGTTGAACCCAGCGAGCAGTTCTTC.

The table lists this clonotype with a few counts. A much larger clone differs by one base, so this may be a read error. The rearrangement links TRBV6-6 to TRBJ2-3, with unresolved D. The CDR3 totals 14 residues. From germline, CDR1 is MNHNY and CDR2 SVGAGI (reference sequence). The DNA of the CDR3 is TGTGCCGGCAGTACCCGTGGACGCACAGATACGCAGTATTTT. This sequence encodes CAGSTRGRTDTQYF.

This clonotype was seen many times. The V call is TRBV5-1, the J call TRBJ1-5; 10 bases map to TRBD1. Unmatched junction bases numbered 9, after V lost 8 bases and J lost 4 bases. Germline loops: CDR1 SGHRS, CDR2 YFSETQ. This CDR3 spans 15 amino acids. In DNA, the CDR3 is TGCGCCAGTAAAACCGGGACAGGGGTAAATCAGCCCCAGCATTTT. Residues: CASKTGTGVNQPQHF.

This clonotype was picked up many times. CDR3 loop: CASSLVGLADNEQFF. CDR3 DNA sequence: TGCGCCAGCAGCTTGGTGGGACTAGCTGACAATGAGCAGTTCTTC. The rearrangement uses TRBV5-1 and TRBJ2-1; 9 bases are shared with TRBD2. The junction had 3 bases not matched to a gene; V was cut back by 0 bases and J by 5 bases. Germline CDR1 reads SGHRS; CDR2 reads YFSETQ. The CDR3 covers 15 residues.

This clonotype was counted at least ten times. The rearrangement joins TRBV2 to TRBJ1-5; D uncertain. Germline assignment: CDR1 SNHLY and CDR2 FYNNEI. CDR3 length: 14 amino acids. Trimming removed 5 bases from V and 3 bases from J, with 11 bases in between. DNA for the CDR3: TGTGCCAGCAGTCCTGACAACCCCAATCAGCCCCAGCATTTT. This gives the protein CASSPDNPNQPQHF.

In this sample, this clonotype turned up many times. The chain carries TRBV29-1 and TRBJ2-7; TRBD2 agrees at 7 bases. Germline loops: CDR1 SQVTM, CDR2 ANQGSEA. Trimming removed 7 bases from V and 5 bases from J; junction bases left unmatched: 5. The CDR3 sequence is 11 residues long. The chain's CDR3 is CSGGSNNEQYF. CDR3 nucleotides: TGCAGCGGCGGGAGCAACAACGAGCAGTACTTC.

This clonotype has ten or more counts. This sequence joins TRBV29-1 and TRBJ2-1; perhaps TRBD2 as D (6 bases). Between the trimmed V and J ends, which lost 4 bases and 2 bases, there was a span of 15 bases. The CDR3 loop spans 15 amino acids. The germline V gene has CDR1 SQVTM and CDR2 ANQGSEA. The CDR3 sequence: CSVGPRRAAYNEQFF. The CDR3 coding sequence is TGCAGCGTTGGACCTAGGAGGGCCGCCTACAATGAGCAGTTCTTC.

This clonotype was picked up many times. The chain employs TRBV6-6 and TRBJ2-3, with 7 bases lining up with TRBD2. The CDR3 extends over 16 amino acids. CDR1 and CDR2 from the germline V gene are MNHNY and SVGAGI (reference sequence). With 3 bases clipped from V and 0 bases from J, the junction kept 6 bases outside the gene matches. The CDR3 loop is CASSYGGRDSTDTQYF. The CDR3 nucleotides read TGTGCCAGCAGTTATGGCGGGAGAGACAGCACAGATACGCAGTATTTT.

This clonotype showed up many times. One junction end does not reproduce the germline sequence, and a read error may be involved. The CDR3 DNA is TGCAGCGTTAGGAAACAGGGGATCAACAATGGGCAGTTCTTC. Its protein product is CSVRKQGINNGQFF. The rearrangement uses TRBV29-1 and TRBJ2-1; 7 nucleotides align to TRBD1. This CDR3 is 14 amino acids long. CDR1 is SQVTM and CDR2 is ANQGSEA in the germline V gene.

This clonotype was counted ten times or more. The chain combines TRBV28 with TRBJ2-5; D is uncertain. Trimming shortened V by 3 bases and J by 7 bases, and 15 bases separated the two germline ends. From germline, CDR1 is MDHEN and CDR2 SYDVKM. The CDR3 length is 14 residues. The CDR3 protein is CASSFARDGLTQYF. In DNA form, the CDR3 reads TGTGCCAGCAGTTTCGCTCGCGATGGGCTGACCCAGTACTTC.

This chain uses TRBV29-1 with TRBJ1-3, with TRBD1 matching over 7 bases. The CDR3 totals 13 residues. Germline V CDR1 and CDR2: SQVTM, ANQGSEA. With V trimmed by 6 bases and J by 0 bases, 2 bases remained unmatched. The CDR3 sequence: CSVGTDSGNTIYF. CDR3 nucleotides: TGCAGCGTCGGGACAGACTCTGGAAACACCATATATTTT.

This clonotype was seen repeatedly, ten times or more. This chain joins TRBV20-1 and TRBJ1-1, with D perhaps matching TRBD1 (6 bases). From germline, CDR1 is DFQATT and CDR2 SNEGSKA (reference sequence). CDR3 length: 15 residues. V dropped 3 bases and J dropped 4 bases, with 18 bases sitting between them. DNA of the CDR3: TGCAGTGCTAGCGTTGGGTGGGGGCAAGGCACTGAAGCTTTCTTT. Protein: CSASVGWGQGTEAFF.